This record covers a single T cell receptor (beta chain). No antigen is known for it. Primers included in the PCR were 60 Vbeta and 13 Jbeta primers. The repertoire was sequenced with immunoSEQ multiplex PCR; TCRdb's copy has only in-frame clones and lacks some. The table has over 120,000 clones, 75% to 85% seen once. J was trimmed by 4 bases and V by 4 bases; bases with no gene match: 4. Germline CDR1 and CDR2: SGHAT and FQNNGV. The CDR3 runs 13 residues. The sample belongs to a study of cytomegalovirus exposure and HLA in healthy donors. General study findings and limits: The study listed approximately 160 cytomegalovirus-associated TCR beta chains. Upon later analysis, HLA-associated TCR beta chains proved more clonally expanded than other, equally common chains. TCR beta chain V- and J-gene trimming was linked, in a later analysis, to a missense variant in DCLRE1C.

The sequencing sample was made of PBMCs. This chain joins TRBV11-2 and TRBJ2-7; 7 bases line up with TRBD2. The sequence was collected from a man aged 50 or older in good health and CMV-seronegative. The DNA for the CDR3 is TGTGCCAGCAGCTGGGGGAGGGGATACGAGCAGTACTTC. Translating it yields CASSWGRGYEQYF.